This T cell receptor beta chain is drawn from a study of blood T cell repertoires in COVID-19. About the research overall: Specimens from acute and convalescent COVID-19 originated in the United States, Italy and Spain. T cells, B-cell-depleted T cells, or PBMCs supplied cDNA or gDNA.

In the study's own analysis: Estimates of nucleated cell counts were drawn from the amplification of reference gene primers. Clones were sequenced by immunoSEQ multiplex PCR, and TCRdb holds only the in-frame ones, with some missing. From that table come the V and J calls and clone size; the DNA was used to work out D and trimming. In the table there are some 100,000 clones, about nine tenths of which are singletons. Germline loops: CDR1 SGHRS, CDR2 YFSETQ. The CDR3 length is 14 residues. Trimming cost V 4 bases and J 6 bases; bases outside gene matches: 3. Sequencing input: peripheral blood. The V call is TRBV5-1, the J call TRBJ2-1; 11 bases align to TRBD2. This clonotype was sampled from a man in his 70s who had recovered from COVID-19. The CDR3 DNA is TGCGCCAGCAGCGTTCTAGCGGGGGGCAATGAGCAGTTCTTC. Its translation is CASSVLAGGNEQFF.